This is a list of T cell receptor beta chains from one sample in a study of T cell responses to AZD1222 COVID-19 vaccine. Assay used: immunoSEQ multiplex PCR; TCRdb lists only in-frame clones, some missing. The sample consists of about 100,000 clones, roughly nine tenths of them appearing once. Specimen: peripheral blood, collected on day 0 of AZD1222 vaccination. The receptors stem from an adult in good health. Both conserved end residues are part of each CDR3. The D gene is left open where the match is weak. Clone size is stated in some rows and not others, as once, few, many or a class when expanded.

V gene	clone size	J gene	D gene	CDR3 DNA	CDR3 protein
TRBV5-6	.	TRBJ2-1	.	TGTGCCAGCAGCTTCACTCAGTACAATGAGCAGTTCTTC	CASSFTQYNEQFF
TRBV9	.	TRBJ1-3	TRBD1	TGTGCCAGCAGCGAGACAGGGGATATTGGAAACACCATATATTTT	CASSETGDIGNTIYF
TRBV28	.	TRBJ1-1	.	TGTGCCAGCGGGACATTTGAAGCTTTCTTT	CASGTFEAFF
TRBV6-2/TRBV6-3	.	TRBJ2-1	.	TGTGCCAGCAGTCTTGACAGGAGCTCCTACAATGAGCAGTTCTTC	CASSLDRSSYNEQFF
TRBV4-2	.	TRBJ2-1	.	TGTGCCAGCAGCCCCGGCCAGGGAGGCCGGGATGAGCAGTTCTTC	CASSPGQGGRDEQFF
TRBV11-2	once	TRBJ2-3	TRBD1	TGTGCCAGCAGCCGGACAGGGGGCTCAGATACGCAGTATTTT	CASSRTGGSDTQYF
TRBV28	.	TRBJ2-5	.	TGTGCCAGCAGTTTACGGGCCAGGGGGGATCAAGAGACCCAGTACTTC	CASSLRARGDQETQYF
TRBV10-3	.	TRBJ1-2	.	TGTGCCATCAGTCAAGGTGGCAGGGGCCCGGATGGCTACACCTTC	CAISQGGRGPDGYTF
TRBV19	.	TRBJ2-7	TRBD2	TGTGCCAGTAGTAGCCGGTGGGGACTAGCGGGAGGGCCCCACGAGCAGTACTTC	CASSSRWGLAGGPHEQYF
TRBV7-9	.	TRBJ1-4	TRBD1	TGTGCCAGCAGCCAGGGACAGGCAACTAATGAAAAACTGTTTTTT	CASSQGQATNEKLFF
TRBV5-4	.	TRBJ2-5	.	TGTGCCAGCAGCATCCCAGGGTCGGAGACCCAGTACTTC	CASSIPGSETQYF
TRBV12-3/TRBV12-4	.	TRBJ2-5	.	TGTGCCAGCAGCACAGACTCCCAAGAGACCCAGTACTTC	CASSTDSQETQYF
TRBV18	.	TRBJ2-5	TRBD1	TGTGCCAGCTCACCACCCGGGACAGGTGGAGAGACCCAGTACTTC	CASSPPGTGGETQYF
TRBV28	.	TRBJ2-1	.	TGTGCCAGCAGTTTGCTAGCACGCTACAATGAGCAGTTCTTC	CASSLLARYNEQFF
TRBV4-1	.	TRBJ1-4	.	TGCGCCAGCAGCCAAGTTGGTCAGCTAAATGAAAAACTGTTTTTT	CASSQVGQLNEKLFF
TRBV6-5	.	TRBJ1-2	.	TGTGCCAGCAGCCGCGGACGGGACTATGGCTACACCTTC	CASSRGRDYGYTF
TRBV19	.	TRBJ2-2	.	TGTGCCAGTAGTTTCGGCTACGGGTCCCACGGCGGGGAGCTGTTTTTT	CASSFGYGSHGGELFF
TRBV3-1/TRBV3-2	.	TRBJ1-1	.	TGTGCCAGCAGCCAAGTAGGCGGGAACACTGAAGCTTTCTTT	CASSQVGGNTEAFF
TRBV5-1	.	TRBJ1-2	TRBD1	TGCGCCAGCAGCGCTTCCTTCGGGGACAGGGGAGAGGGCTACACCTTC	CASSASFGDRGEGYTF
TRBV6-2/TRBV6-3	.	TRBJ1-5	TRBD1	TGTGCCAGCAGTTACGGACAGGCCTTCCGACAGCCCCAGCATTTT	CASSYGQAFRQPQHF
TRBV5-6	.	TRBJ1-3	.	TGTGCCAGCAGCTCCGCCTCTGGAAACACCATATATTTT	CASSSASGNTIYF
TRBV15	.	TRBJ1-3	.	TGTGCCACCAGCAGAGATACCTCTGGAAACACCATATATTTT	CATSRDTSGNTIYF
TRBV5-1	.	TRBJ2-1	.	TGCGCCAGCAGCGCTTCAGGAGACTCCTACAATGAGCAGTTCTTC	CASSASGDSYNEQFF
TRBV5-1	few	TRBJ2-4	.	TGCGCCAGCAGCAAGTCTCCTAGCGTCGTCGACCAGATAGCCAAAAACATTCAGTACTTC	CASSKSPSVVDQIAKNIQYF
TRBV7-9	.	TRBJ1-2	.	TGTGCCAGCGGTGGGCACTTAACAGGGAACCTATATGGCTACACCTTC	CASGGHLTGNLYGYTF
TRBV3-1/TRBV3-2	.	TRBJ2-1	TRBD1	TGTGCCAGCAGCCACTCCCGGGACAGCAACAATGAGCAGTTCTTC	CASSHSRDSNNEQFF
TRBV5-1	.	TRBJ1-2	.	TGCGCCAGCAGCTTGGTTTTGTCGGATGGCTACACCTTC	CASSLVLSDGYTF
TRBV2	few	TRBJ1-4	.	TGTGCCAGCAGGGACCACATTACCCGGAATGAAAAACTGTTTTTT	CASRDHITRNEKLFF
TRBV13	.	TRBJ2-7	.	TGTGCCAGTTCGGGAACCCGCTCCTACGAGCAGTACTTC	CASSGTRSYEQYF
TRBV24-1	.	TRBJ1-2	TRBD1	TGTGCCACCAGTGAGGGACAGGGTTATGGCTACACCTTC	CATSEGQGYGYTF
TRBV10-3	.	TRBJ1-5	.	TGTGCCATCCGCCCAGGGGTTGGACAGCCCCAGCATTTT	CAIRPGVGQPQHF
TRBV9	.	TRBJ1-3	.	TGTGCCAGCAGCGTTGGGAATCTGATGGACACCATATATTTT	CASSVGNLMDTIYF
TRBV6-1	.	TRBJ1-2	.	TGTGCCAGCAGCCTGGGACCTAACTATGGCTACACCTTC	CASSLGPNYGYTF
TRBV5-1	.	TRBJ2-7	.	TGCGCCAGCAGCTTGAGGGCCGAGGCAGAGCAGTACTTC	CASSLRAEAEQYF
TRBV27	.	TRBJ2-2	.	TGTGCCAGCAGGCTACAAGGGGCCACCGGGGAGCTGTTTTTT	CASRLQGATGELFF
TRBV5-1	.	TRBJ2-1	.	TGCGCCAGCACCCCCCGGGTTGGGGGATACCCGTTCTTC	CASTPRVGGYPFF
TRBV18	.	TRBJ1-2	.	TGTGCCAGCTCGCTCTCAACGGGGGGGGCCAGTGGCTACACCTTC	CASSLSTGGASGYTF
TRBV2	.	TRBJ1-1	.	TGTGCCAGCCCCGGTCAAGAGGGCGAGAGGAACACTGAAGCTTTCTTT	CASPGQEGERNTEAFF
TRBV19	.	TRBJ1-5	.	TGTGCCAGTAGTTCCCAAAGGAATCAGCCCCAGCATTTT	CASSSQRNQPQHF
TRBV9	.	TRBJ1-2	.	TGTGCCAGCAGCTTCACCCCGGACGCTAACTATGGCTACACCTTC	CASSFTPDANYGYTF
TRBV6-5	.	TRBJ1-2	.	TGTGCCAGCAGTTACTATGGCTACACCTTC	CASSYYGYTF
TRBV24-1	.	TRBJ1-2	.	TGTGCCACCAGTGATCCCGGACGGACGTATGGCTACACCTTC	CATSDPGRTYGYTF
TRBV4-1	.	TRBJ1-2	.	TGCGCCAGCAGCCAAGGGCTTAGGGGACGGATCTATGGCTACACCTTC	CASSQGLRGRIYGYTF
TRBV7-8	.	TRBJ2-3	TRBD2	TGTGCCAGCAGCTTTCTAGCGGGGTGGGGCACAGATACGCAGTATTTT	CASSFLAGWGTDTQYF
TRBV6-4	.	TRBJ2-2	.	TGTGCCAGCAGTGAACAGGACACCGGGGAGCTGTTTTTT	CASSEQDTGELFF
TRBV7-2	.	TRBJ1-1	.	TGTGCCAGCAGCTTAGCAGGGCGGCAAGCTTTCTTT	CASSLAGRQAFF
TRBV18	.	TRBJ2-3	TRBD2	TGTGCCAGCTCACGGGAGACTAGCGAGATCACAGATACGCAGTATTTT	CASSRETSEITDTQYF
TRBV11-2	.	TRBJ2-1	TRBD2	TGTGCCAGCAGCCTTGGGACTAGCGGGAGGTTCTACAATGAGCAGTTCTTC	CASSLGTSGRFYNEQFF
TRBV19	.	TRBJ1-1	TRBD1	TGTGCCAGTAGGGGGAAGAGGGGGCGAGTGAACACTGAAGCTTTCTTT	CASRGKRGRVNTEAFF
TRBV28	few	TRBJ1-5	.	TGTGCCAGCAGTTTGCGCAGGATCGTTAGCAATCAGCCCCAGCATTTT	CASSLRRIVSNQPQHF